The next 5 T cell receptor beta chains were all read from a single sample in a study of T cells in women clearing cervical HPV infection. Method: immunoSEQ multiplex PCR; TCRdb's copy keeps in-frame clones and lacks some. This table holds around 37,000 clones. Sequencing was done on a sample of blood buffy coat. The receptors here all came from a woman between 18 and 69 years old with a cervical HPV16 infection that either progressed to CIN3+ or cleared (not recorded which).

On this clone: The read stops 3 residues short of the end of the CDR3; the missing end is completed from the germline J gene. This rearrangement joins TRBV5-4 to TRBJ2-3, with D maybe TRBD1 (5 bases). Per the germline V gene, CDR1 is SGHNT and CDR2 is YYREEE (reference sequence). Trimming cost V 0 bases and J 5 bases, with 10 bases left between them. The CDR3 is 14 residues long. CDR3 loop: CASSLETVQDTQYF. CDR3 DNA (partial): TGTGCCAGCAGCTTGGAGACAGTTCAAGATACG.

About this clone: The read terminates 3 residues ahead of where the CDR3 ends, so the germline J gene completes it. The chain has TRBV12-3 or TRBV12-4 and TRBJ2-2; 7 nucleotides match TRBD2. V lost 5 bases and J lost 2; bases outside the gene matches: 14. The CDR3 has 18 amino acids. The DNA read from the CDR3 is TGTGCCAGCAGTGCCAATAACAGGTGGGAGGGTAACACCGGGGAG. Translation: CASSANNRWEGNTGE. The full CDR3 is CASSANNRWEGNTGELFF.

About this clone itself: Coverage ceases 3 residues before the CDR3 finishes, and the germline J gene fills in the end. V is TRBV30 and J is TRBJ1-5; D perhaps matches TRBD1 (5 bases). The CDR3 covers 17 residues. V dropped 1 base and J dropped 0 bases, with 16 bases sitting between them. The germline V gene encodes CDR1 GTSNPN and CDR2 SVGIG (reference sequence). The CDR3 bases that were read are TGTGCCTGGAGTGGCCGCGGGGCATCGTATAGCAATCAGCCC. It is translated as CAWSGRGASYSNQP. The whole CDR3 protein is CAWSGRGASYSNQPQHF. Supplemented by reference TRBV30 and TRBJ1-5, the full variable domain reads SQTIHQWPATLVQPVGSPLSLECTVEGTSNPNLYWYRQAAGRGLQLLFYSVGIGQISSEVPQNLSASRPQDRQFILSSKKLLLSDSGFYLCAWSGRGASYSNQPQHFGDGTRLSIL.

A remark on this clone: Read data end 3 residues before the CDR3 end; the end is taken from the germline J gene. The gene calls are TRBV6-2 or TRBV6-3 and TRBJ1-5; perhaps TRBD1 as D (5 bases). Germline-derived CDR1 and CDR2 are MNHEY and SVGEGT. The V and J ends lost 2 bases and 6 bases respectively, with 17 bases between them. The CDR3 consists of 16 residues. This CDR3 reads CASSYKIQGAAQPQHF. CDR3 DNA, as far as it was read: TGTGCCAGCAGTTACAAGATTCAAGGGGCGGCTCAGCCC.

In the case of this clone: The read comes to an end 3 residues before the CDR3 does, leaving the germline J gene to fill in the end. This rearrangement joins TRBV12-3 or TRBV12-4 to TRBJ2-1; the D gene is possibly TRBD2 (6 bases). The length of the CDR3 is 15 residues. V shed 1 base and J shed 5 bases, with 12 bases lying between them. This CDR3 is CASSLDLGGNNEQFF. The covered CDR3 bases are TGTGCCAGCAGTTTAGACCTCGGCGGGAACAATGAG.